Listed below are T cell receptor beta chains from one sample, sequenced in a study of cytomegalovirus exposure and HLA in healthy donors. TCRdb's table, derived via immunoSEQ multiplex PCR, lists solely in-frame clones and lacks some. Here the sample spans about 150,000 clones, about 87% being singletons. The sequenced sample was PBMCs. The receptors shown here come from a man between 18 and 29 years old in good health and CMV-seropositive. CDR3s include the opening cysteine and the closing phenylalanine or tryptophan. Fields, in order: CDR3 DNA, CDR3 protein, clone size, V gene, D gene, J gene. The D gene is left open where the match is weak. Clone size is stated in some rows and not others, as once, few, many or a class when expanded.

TGTGCCAGTAGTTCTTCTCGGCGGGGGAATCAGCCCCAGCATTTT | CASSSSRRGNQPQHF | - | TRBV19 | - | TRBJ1-5
TGTGCCAGCAGTCGGGAGCGGGAGGGTAACAATGAGCAGTTCTTC | CASSREREGNNEQFF | - | TRBV6-6 | TRBD2 | TRBJ2-1
TGTGCCAGTAGTATCCCGGGAGGCACAGATACGCAGTATTTT | CASSIPGGTDTQYF | - | TRBV19 | - | TRBJ2-3
TGTGCCAGCAGGGGACCGACAGGTCATGGCTACACCTTC | CASRGPTGHGYTF | - | TRBV6-1 | - | TRBJ1-2
TGCGCCAGCAGCTTAGGGGGTCCCTACGAGCAGTACTTC | CASSLGGPYEQYF | - | TRBV5-1 | - | TRBJ2-7
TGTGCCAGCAGCTTAGTCAGGGGGCCTTACGAGCAGTACTTC | CASSLVRGPYEQYF | - | TRBV11-2 | TRBD1 | TRBJ2-7
TGTGCCAGCAGTGAATTGGAGTATTTTGGAAACACCATATATTTT | CASSELEYFGNTIYF | - | TRBV25-1 | - | TRBJ1-3
TGTGCCAGCAGCTCCCCGACTAGCGGGAGGGTATGTTACGAGCAGTACTTC | CASSSPTSGRVCYEQYF | - | TRBV11-3 | TRBD2 | TRBJ2-7
TGTGCCAGCAGCTTGGCCACAGGGACCTACACTGAAGCTTTCTTT | CASSLATGTYTEAFF | - | TRBV5-4 | - | TRBJ1-1
TGTGCCAGCAGCCAAGACCTAGCGGGATCCTACAATGAGCAGTTCTTC | CASSQDLAGSYNEQFF | - | TRBV4-2 | TRBD2 | TRBJ2-1
TGTGCCAGCAGGGGAGCCACTGAAGCTTTCTTT | CASRGATEAFF | - | TRBV27 | - | TRBJ1-1
TGTGCCAGCAATTCACAGGGGTCGAACACTGAAGCTTTCTTT | CASNSQGSNTEAFF | - | TRBV6-1 | TRBD1 | TRBJ1-1
TGTGCCAGCAACCCCGGACTAGCGGTAGACAATGAGCAGTTCTTC | CASNPGLAVDNEQFF | - | TRBV28 | TRBD2 | TRBJ2-1
TGCAGCAAGGTTAGCCTATATTTT | CSKVSLYF | - | TRBV29-1 | - | TRBJ1-3
TGTGCCAGTAGTATTAATGAGCGTGGCTACACCTTC | CASSINERGYTF | - | TRBV19 | - | TRBJ1-2
TGTGCCAGCAATCCGGGACTCAACATGGGTGAGCAGTACTTC | CASNPGLNMGEQYF | - | TRBV2 | - | TRBJ2-7
TGTGCCAGCAGTTCCCCAGCGGGGGCCGTGGAAACCCAGTACTTC | CASSSPAGAVETQYF | - | TRBV6-6 | TRBD2 | TRBJ2-5
TGTGCCAGCAGCTTAGCGCGGCAGGAGACCCAGTACTTC | CASSLARQETQYF | few | TRBV7-6 | - | TRBJ2-5
TGTGCCAGCAGTTCGGGACAGCAAGAGACCCAGTACTTC | CASSSGQQETQYF | - | TRBV28 | TRBD1 | TRBJ2-5
TGCGCCAGCAGCCAACAGGGTTGGACTGAAGCTTTCTTT | CASSQQGWTEAFF | - | TRBV5-1 | - | TRBJ1-1
TGTGCCAGCAGCAGACTCAGGGACACTGAAGCTTTCTTT | CASSRLRDTEAFF | - | TRBV27 | - | TRBJ1-1
TGCAGCGGGATCCCGGGACAGGGGAGAACAGATACGCAGTATTTT | CSGIPGQGRTDTQYF | - | TRBV29-1 | TRBD1 | TRBJ2-3
TGTGCCAGTAGTGCCGTCCTAGGGGGCGAGCAGTACTTC | CASSAVLGGEQYF | - | TRBV19 | - | TRBJ2-7
TGTGCCAGCAGCTTAGGTTCCGGGACACTTCAAGAGACCCAGTACTTC | CASSLGSGTLQETQYF | - | TRBV11-2 | - | TRBJ2-5
TGCGCCAGCAGGAAAAAAGGGGGTTCGAAGAACACTGAAGCTTTCTTT | CASRKKGGSKNTEAFF | once | TRBV5-1 | - | TRBJ1-1
TGTGCCAGCTCACCACGGCCAAAAGCAACTAATGAAAAACTGTTTTTT | CASSPRPKATNEKLFF | - | TRBV18 | - | TRBJ1-4
TGCAGCGTGAGGACATCAGGGGCCACTGAAGCTTTCTTT | CSVRTSGATEAFF | - | TRBV29-1 | - | TRBJ1-1
TGTGCCAGCAGCTTGACCGGACAGGGTTATTCACCCCTCCACTTT | CASSLTGQGYSPLHF | once | TRBV7-6 | TRBD1 | TRBJ1-6
TGCGCCAGCAGCCTACAGCACAATGAGCAGTTCTTC | CASSLQHNEQFF | - | TRBV23-1 | - | TRBJ2-1
TGTGCCAGCAGCTTGCGGGAGGGCCTTGGGTCGCAGTATTTT | CASSLREGLGSQYF | - | TRBV11-2 | TRBD2 | TRBJ2-3
TGCGCCAGCAGCCAAGTGGCAGGGCAACAGCCCCAGCATTTT | CASSQVAGQQPQHF | once | TRBV4-1 | - | TRBJ1-5
TGTGCCAGCAGTGGTGGGACAGTCAAGCAGTACTTC | CASSGGTVKQYF | - | TRBV6-1 | TRBD1 | TRBJ2-7
TGTGCCAGCAGCCACCCTACCCGACAGGGACACTATGGCTACACCTTC | CASSHPTRQGHYGYTF | - | TRBV16 | TRBD1 | TRBJ1-2
TGCGCCAGCAGCTTGGGATCAACGGGCTCCTACAATGAGCAGTTCTTC | CASSLGSTGSYNEQFF | - | TRBV5-1 | - | TRBJ2-1
TGCGCCAGCAGTGATGGGGCATCCTACGAGCAGTACTTC | CASSDGASYEQYF | - | TRBV10-2 | - | TRBJ2-7
TGTGCCAGCAGCTTAGGACAGACCGACTATGGCTACACCTTC | CASSLGQTDYGYTF | few | TRBV7-9 | - | TRBJ1-2
TGTGCCAGCAGTCTTAAAGGGGGCGTGGGGGACAATGAGCAGTTCTTC | CASSLKGGVGDNEQFF | - | TRBV7-9 | TRBD1 | TRBJ2-1
TGTGCCAGCAGTTCCGGACAGAACAATCAGCCCCAGCATTTT | CASSSGQNNQPQHF | - | TRBV6-5 | - | TRBJ1-5
TGTGCCAGCAGCTTAGGGGAGAACTATGGCTACACCTTC | CASSLGENYGYTF | - | TRBV7-9 | - | TRBJ1-2
TGTGCCAGCAGTGAAGAGGAGGGCCGGGGGACCCCTGAAGCTTTCTTT | CASSEEEGRGTPEAFF | - | TRBV6-1 | - | TRBJ1-1
TGCGCCAGCAGCCCCCCGGCAGGGCAGCCCCAGCATTTT | CASSPPAGQPQHF | - | TRBV4-1 | - | TRBJ1-5
TGTGCCAGCAGCTTATCCCCGGGAGGGTACAATGAGCAGTTCTTC | CASSLSPGGYNEQFF | - | TRBV7-6 | TRBD2 | TRBJ2-1
TGTGCCTCCCAGCGTACAGATACGCAGTATTTT | CASQRTDTQYF | - | TRBV7-9 | - | TRBJ2-3
TGTGCCAGTAGTCTTGGAGGGAAGGAGCAGTACTTC | CASSLGGKEQYF | - | TRBV19 | - | TRBJ2-7
TGTGCCTGGAGTGAGGACAGAGATTCTATGAACACTGAAGCTTTCTTT | CAWSEDRDSMNTEAFF | - | TRBV30 | - | TRBJ1-1
TGTGCCAGCAGATTAACTTATCTCTATGAGCAGTTCTTC | CASRLTYLYEQFF | - | TRBV7-9 | - | TRBJ2-1
TGTGCCAGCAGCTTAGAATCAGCGACTCCTTACTATGGCTACACCTTC | CASSLESATPYYGYTF | - | TRBV11-2 | - | TRBJ1-2
TGTGCCAGCAGTGCTCACGGGTACACTGAAGCTTTCTTT | CASSAHGYTEAFF | - | TRBV2 | - | TRBJ1-1